This T cell receptor beta chain was sequenced for a study of shared clonotypes between healthy human individuals. About 33,000 T cell genomes (approximately 0.2 ug DNA) went into each sorted-subset replicate. The table came from immunoSEQ multiplex PCR; TCRdb's copy has only in-frame clones and leaves some out. The sample has under 350,000 clones; around 87% are singletons. CDR1 and CDR2 (germline): PRHDT, FYEKMQ (reference sequence). V was pared by 5 bases and J by 0 bases, with 5 bases of the junction left unmatched. The CDR3 contains 15 residues. The sample taken for sequencing was memory CD8+ T cells sorted from blood. The subset here: CD45RO+ cells pooled with CCR7-negative TemRA cells. The clonotype comes from a man between 18 and 29 years old in good health. The V call is TRBV13, the J call TRBJ2-7; the match to TRBD2 covers 9 bases. The CDR3 DNA reads TGTGCCAGCAGCGAACTAGCGGGCCACTCCTACGAGCAGTACTTC. Residues: CASSELAGHSYEQYF.